This entry lists 21 T cell receptor beta chains sequenced from one sample in a study of blood T cells in healthy people across ages (dated by TCRdb to 2013 to 2016). Libraries came from 5' RACE. Sequencing instrument: Illumina HiSeq 2500. The second PCR ran for about 7 to 11 cycles and used a J-beta primer mix along with a sample-barcoded 5' primer. TCRdb reran the public reads through fastp at Q25 and MiXCR, keeping productive beta chains. Duplicate CDR3 protein sequences are folded into a single record with the most common DNA and genes. The sample table contains 1.5 million to 1.8 million distinct CDR3 sequences; only one count was recorded for 42% of them. The top ten constitute about 4.1% of the sample. The specimen was blood. Receptors originate from a woman between 18 and 29 years old in good health.

This clonotype came up a few times. The chain combines TRBV7-2 with TRBJ1-6; D is uncertain. V lost 1 base to trimming and J lost 5 bases, with 9 bases between them. Germline V gene data show CDR1 as SGHTA and CDR2 as FQGNSA. This CDR3 region has 15 residues. The CDR3 here is CASSLVASNNSPLHF. The DNA of the CDR3 is TGTGCCAGCAGCTTAGTTGCCAGTAATAATTCACCCCTCCACTTT.

The V call is TRBV7-8, the J call TRBJ2-3; 9 nucleotides align to TRBD2. In germline, CDR1 is SGHVS, CDR2 FQNEAQ. This CDR3 has 17 amino acids. J gave up 1 base and V 2 bases, and 7 bases lay outside the gene matches. CDR3 protein: CASSLFPQRGGTDTQYF. The CDR3 nucleotides are TGTGCCAGCAGCTTATTCCCCCAGCGGGGGGGCACAGATACGCAGTATTTT.

The chain couples TRBV20-1 to TRBJ1-1; D is undetermined. Trimming cost V 0 bases and J 0 bases, with 14 bases left between them. Germline V gene lookup returns CDR1 DFQATT and CDR2 SNEGSKA (reference sequence). This CDR3 spans 16 amino acids. The CDR3 nucleotides are TGCAGTGCTAGAGATCGAGAGAAGGCCATGAACACTGAAGCTTTCTTT. Its translation: CSARDREKAMNTEAFF.

The V and J genes are TRBV6-6 and TRBJ2-2; TRBD2 matches at 12 bases. This CDR3 comprises 17 residues. J gave up 5 bases and V 0 bases, and 4 bases lay outside the gene matches. The V gene's germline CDR1 is MNHNY and CDR2 SVGAGI (reference sequence). CDR3 DNA: TGTGCCAGCAGTTACTCAAGACTAGCGGGAGTGACCGGGGAGCTGTTTTTT. This translates into CASSYSRLAGVTGELFF.

V usage is TRBV3-1 and J usage is TRBJ2-7, with D uncertain. The CDR3 runs to 13 residues. Deletions cut 3 bases from V and 0 bases from J, with 6 bases between. In germline, CDR1 is LGHDT, CDR2 YNNKEL (reference sequence). The CDR3 spells CASSHEYSYEQYF. The CDR3 bases are TGTGCCAGCAGCCACGAGTACTCCTACGAGCAGTACTTC.

This clonotype came up a few times. The chain uses TRBV4-1 and TRBJ2-5; TRBD1 is a possible D gene (6 bases). This CDR3 is 15 amino acids long. Per the germline V gene, CDR1 is MGHRA and CDR2 is YSYEKL. Trimming removed 2 bases from V and 2 bases from J, with 12 bases in between. In nucleotides, the CDR3 is TGCGCCAGCAGCCAACAACCGGGACATCAAGAGACCCAGTACTTC. This translates into CASSQQPGHQETQYF.

This rearrangement joins TRBV25-1 to TRBJ1-4; a possible D gene is TRBD1 (5 bases). The CDR3 has 16 residues. Looked up from germline, CDR1 is MGHDK and CDR2 is SYGVNS. Trimming removed 5 bases at V and 4 bases at J, with 17 bases between. This CDR3 reads CASSLRKAGLNEKLFF. The CDR3 DNA reads TGTGCCAGCAGTCTAAGGAAGGCAGGGCTTAATGAAAAACTGTTTTTT.

This clonotype was detected a few times. V and J are TRBV7-9 and TRBJ2-3; D uncertain. Trimming left V 7 bases short and J 0 bases short, with 8 bases between. The V gene's germline CDR1 is SEHNR and CDR2 FQNEAQ (reference sequence). This CDR3 has 13 residues. The CDR3, as DNA: TGTGCCAGCAACGGTCTGAGCACAGATACGCAGTATTTT. It specifies CASNGLSTDTQYF.

The J gene is TRBJ2-1, the V gene TRBV5-1; 7 bases agree with TRBD2. The CDR3 is 12 residues long. V was clipped by 0 bases and J by 12 bases; unmatched bases: 3. Germline V gene data show CDR1 as SGHRS and CDR2 as YFSETQ. The DNA for the CDR3 is TGCGCCAGCAGCTTGGAGCGGGGAGCGCAGTTCTTC. As protein: CASSLERGAQFF.

This clonotype was seen more than once but under ten times. This CDR3 reads CSASDNYEQYF. Written as DNA, the CDR3 is TGCAGTGCTTCGGACAACTACGAGCAGTACTTC. V usage is TRBV20-1 and J usage is TRBJ2-7; a weak D match, TRBD1 (5 bases). Trimming removed 5 bases from V and 3 bases from J, with 8 bases in between. The CDR3 has 11 residues. CDR1 is DFQATT, CDR2 SNEGSKA, per germline (reference sequence).

This clonotype appeared a few times. V usage is TRBV11-2 and J usage is TRBJ2-1, with 7 bases aligning to TRBD2. V gave up 0 bases and J gave up 4 bases; unmatched junction bases: 9. Germline CDR1 reads SGHAT; CDR2 reads FQNNGV. The CDR3 is 17 residues long. In DNA, the CDR3 is TGTGCCAGCAGCTTAGATCTTAGGGCTAGCGGATACAATGAGCAGTTCTTC. Encoded protein: CASSLDLRASGYNEQFF.

V gene TRBV27 combines with J gene TRBJ2-7, with D possibly TRBD2 on 6 matching bases. The CDR3 is 12 residues long. Germline V CDR1 and CDR2: MNHEY, SMNVEV (reference sequence). V shed 7 bases and J shed 1 base, with 8 bases lying between them. The CDR3 spells CASMAGSYEQYF. In nucleotides, the CDR3 is TGTGCCAGCATGGCGGGATCCTACGAGCAGTACTTC.

V and J are TRBV7-2 and TRBJ1-4, with a possible D match to TRBD1 (6 bases). The V and J ends lost 7 bases and 7 bases respectively, with 16 bases between them. In germline, CDR1 is SGHTA, CDR2 FQGNSA. The CDR3 contains 14 residues. The CDR3 here is CASKSGVGGEKLFF. CDR3 sequence (DNA): TGTGCCAGCAAAAGTGGTGTAGGGGGTGAAAAACTGTTTTTT. Based on the CDR3 plus reference TRBV7-2 and TRBJ1-4, the full variable domain is GAGVSQSPSNKVTEKGKDVELRCDPISGHTALYWYRQSLGQGLEFLIYFQGNSAPDKSGLPSDRFSAERTGGSVSTLTIQRTQQEDSAVYLCASKSGVGGEKLFFGSGTQLSVL.

This clonotype came up a few times. This sequence joins TRBV27 and TRBJ1-1; D gene unclear. Looked up from germline, CDR1 is MNHEY and CDR2 is SMNVEV (reference sequence). The CDR3 is made up of 11 amino acids. V was clipped by 9 bases and J by 2 bases, with 7 bases between them. The CDR3 sequence: CARLPNTEAFF. The CDR3 nucleotides read TGTGCCAGGCTCCCCAACACTGAAGCTTTCTTT.

The V call is TRBV4-3, the J call TRBJ2-5; TRBD1 aligns across 8 bases. The CDR3 length is 16 residues. Trimming took 0 bases from V and 11 from J; bases not matched to a gene: 14. Germline lookup yields CDR1 LGHNA and CDR2 YSLEER. The CDR3 region has the DNA TGCGCCAGCAGCCAAGAACGTTTGGCAGGGGGCTATGAGCAGTACTTC. This translates into CASSQERLAGGYEQYF.

This clonotype was seen only a few times. V usage is TRBV6-5 and J usage is TRBJ2-3; D gene uncertain. Germline V gene sequence: CDR1 MNHEY, CDR2 SVGAGI. CDR3 length: 15 amino acids. Trimming took off 0 bases at V and 3 bases at J, with 10 bases between the two ends. The CDR3: CASSYSDLVTDTQYF. In nucleotides, the CDR3 is TGTGCCAGCAGTTACTCAGACCTCGTAACAGATACGCAGTATTTT.

The V call is TRBV10-3, the J call TRBJ2-3; D perhaps matches TRBD1 (5 bases). Trimming pared 3 bases from V and 3 bases from J, leaving 16 bases between. CDR3 length: 16 amino acids. CDR1 and CDR2 from the germline V gene are ENHRY and SYGVKD. In nucleotides, the CDR3 is TGTGCCATCAGTGACTTCTTTCAGGGTCAAACAGATACGCAGTATTTT. It codes for CAISDFFQGQTDTQYF.

This clonotype was observed a few times. The chain has TRBV4-3 and TRBJ2-5, with D unclear. The CDR3 has 15 amino acids. The V gene's germline CDR1 is LGHNA and CDR2 YSLEER. V was pared by 0 bases and J by 4 bases, with 12 bases between. The CDR3 region is CASSQDVGMGETQYF. As DNA, the CDR3 is TGCGCCAGCAGCCAAGATGTGGGGATGGGAGAGACCCAGTACTTC.

The genes are TRBV5-1 and TRBJ1-1; weak D call: TRBD1 (6 bases). Germline CDR1 SGHRS, CDR2 YFSETQ. V lost 3 bases, J lost 0 bases, and 12 bases lay in between. This CDR3 comprises 15 residues. CDR3 loop: CASSWAQGMNTEAFF. CDR3 bases: TGCGCCAGCAGCTGGGCACAGGGAATGAACACTGAAGCTTTCTTT.

This clonotype was picked up a small number of times. The rearrangement uses TRBV6-6 and TRBJ2-4; possibly TRBD2 for D (5 bases). Germline V gene sequence: CDR1 MNHNY, CDR2 SVGAGI (reference sequence). V lost 0 bases and J lost 5, with 5 bases in between. CDR3 length: 13 amino acids. Here the CDR3 DNA reads TGTGCCAGCAGTTACTCGGGAGAAAACATTCAGTACTTC. This encodes CASSYSGENIQYF.

This clonotype has only a few counts. The chain is built from TRBV29-1 and TRBJ1-2, with unresolved D. Germline V gene lookup returns CDR1 SQVTM and CDR2 ANQGSEA. V was shortened by 5 bases and J by 11 bases, with 12 bases between the two germline ends. The CDR3 loop spans 10 amino acids. The CDR3 DNA is TGCAGCGTTTCCCCCCGTCCTTACACCTTC. Translation: CSVSPRPYTF.